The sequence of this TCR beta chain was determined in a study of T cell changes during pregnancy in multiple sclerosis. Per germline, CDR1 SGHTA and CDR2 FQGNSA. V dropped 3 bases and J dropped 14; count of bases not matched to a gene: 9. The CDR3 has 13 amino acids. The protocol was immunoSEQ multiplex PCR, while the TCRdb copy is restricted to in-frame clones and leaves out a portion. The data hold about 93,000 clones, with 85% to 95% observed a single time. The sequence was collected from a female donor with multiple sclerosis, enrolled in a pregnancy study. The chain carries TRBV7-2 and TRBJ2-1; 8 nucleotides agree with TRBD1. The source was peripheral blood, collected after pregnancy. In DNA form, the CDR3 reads TGTGCCAGCAGCTTTGAGGGACAGGAGAGGAAGTTCTTC. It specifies CASSFEGQERKFF.